This TCR beta chain was documented in a study of T cells in Graves' hyperthyroidism and ophthalmopathy (dated 2019 in TCRdb). Notes on the research overall: Peripheral blood was sampled at the time of initial diagnosis, prior to any treatment. To identify TCR V-J signatures that set the groups apart, the researchers used a discovery cohort of 100 patients, made up of roughly 40 with Graves' ophthalmopathy and about 60 with stable Graves' hyperthyroidism. Whether ophthalmopathy could be predicted prospectively was tested in an independent validation cohort made up of roughly 20 hyperthyroidism patients plus 17 patients who later progressed to ophthalmopathy. For training and testing, the 80 to 100 patients in the discovery cohort were randomly divided in a 7:3 ratio. In addition, the study compared T-cell repertoires in thyroid tissue and in blood from five or six Graves' hyperthyroidism patients. After sampling, hyperthyroidism patients received methimazole starting at 30 mg daily, and ophthalmopathy patients received high-dose intravenous methylprednisolone. The paper reports TCR Vbeta CDR3 sequencing of some 140 peripheral blood samples: around 45 ophthalmopathy, about 75 hyperthyroidism and 17 progressor patients.

For this clonotype: The clone's antigen remains unknown. Per-base quality was not reported, and no clone a single base away is much larger than it.

Study-level results and caveats: A 13 V-J signature model separated ophthalmopathy from stable hyperthyroidism, with nearly 90% sensitivity and 81.08% specificity in cross-validation and 80%/75% in testing. During validation, the model predicted progression to ophthalmopathy a median of roughly six months ahead of onset, with roughly 65% sensitivity and almost 75% specificity. Most expanded thyroid clonotypes (frequency above 0.001) were also detected in blood, a finding suggesting that blood repertoires may reflect thyroid immune responses. No statistical method was used to fix the sample size in advance, and group allocation was not hidden from the investigators.

Amplification of TCR beta CDR3 regions was carried out from RNA transcripts. The TCR CDR3 was subjected to a first round of RT-PCR using the HTBI primer set and the Qiagen OneStep RT-PCR kit. Libraries were constructed in a second round of multiplex PCR, after which size selection and purification were carried out. The libraries were sequenced on an Illumina HiSeq2000 using paired-end 100 bp reads. In the paper's pipeline: SOAPnuke was used to process the raw data, throwing out any read that contained adapters or uncalled bases, had a mean Phred below 15, or lacked an exact constant-primer or identifier match. High-quality paired reads were merged using COPE v1.2.5, and each unique nucleotide sequence was defined as a clonotype. MiTCR v1.1 was used to align the clonotypes against IMGT TRBV, TRBD and TRBJ reference segments. Analysis was restricted to V-J combinations with a frequency above 0.0001, which covered 99.2% of repertoires. The TCS score was defined as F50 (clonal expansion) divided by E x V (chaos), with BLOSUM62-based TCRdist calculated between CDR3 peptides within each V-J. Welch's t-statistics and random forest reduced 450 to 600 V-J features to roughly 13, which were used in a naive Bayes classifier (R e1071). TCRdb cleaned the public reads at Q25 with fastp, built clones with MiXCR and kept in-frame beta chains. Merged by CDR3 protein, the rows form single entries marked with the most common genes and DNA. The authors' filters were not applied to this entry. A total of 550,000 to 800,000 distinct CDR3 sequences appear in this sample, around a sixth of them only once. The top ten constitute about 16% of the sample.

Stable Graves' hyperthyroidism was defined as the absence of progression to ophthalmopathy over 18 months of follow-up. Hyperthyroidism patients were newly diagnosed, with disease duration under 2 months, and aged 18 to 65 years. The study excluded patients with uncontrolled infections, other autoimmune diseases, pregnancy or lactation. Diagnoses were based on clinical symptoms, serum thyroxine and TRAb, thyroid ultrasound and orbital computed tomography. PBMCs were separated from under 12 ml of fresh peripheral blood using Ficoll-Paque density gradient centrifugation. Total RNA was extracted with Trizol reagent, and quality was checked on an Agilent 2100 Bioanalyzer. The germline V gene sets CDR1 to SQVTM and CDR2 to ANQGSEA. V is cut by 0 bases and J by 7 bases, and the space between the germline ends is 10 bases. Its CDR3 holds 13 amino acids, cysteine through phenylalanine. Only the CDR3 part of the read is kept: 39 bases, read in frame from the first base.

The source material was blood. The source is a man over 45 with Graves' hyperthyroidism. Recombination joined TRBV29-1 with TRBJ1-5, with no confidently assigned D gene. The CDR3 reads CSVEESAGQPQHF. Read as DNA, the sequence is TGCAGCGTTGAAGAGAGCGCCGGACAGCCCCAGCATTTT. Supplemented by the reference TRBV29-1 and TRBJ1-5 proteins around the CDR3, the complete variable domain is SAVISQKPSRDICQRGTSLTIQCQVDSQVTMMFWYRQQPGQSLTLIATANQGSEATYESGFVIDKFPISRPNLTFSTLTVSNMSPEDSSIYLCSVEESAGQPQHFGDGTRLSIL.